This record looks at one T cell receptor beta chain sequence and its context. Its matching antigen is unknown. The entry originates in a study of OX40 agonist ivuxolimab in advanced cancers. Study conclusions and caveats: The CD4+ and CD8+ T cells in the blood had expanded clonally by week 6 at 0.1 to 3.0 mg/kg.

V lost 4 bases, J lost 7 bases, and 17 bases lay in between. This CDR3 comprises 14 residues. Looked up from germline, CDR1 is SGHAT and CDR2 is FQNNGV. Method: immunoSEQ multiplex PCR; TCRdb's copy keeps in-frame clones and lacks some. The table has tens of thousands of clones, 81% seen once; the top ten hold 5%. The specimen comprised CD4+ or CD8+ T cells sorted from blood, sampled in a trial of the OX40 agonist ivuxolimab. This clonotype originated in an adult with an advanced solid tumor such as melanoma, head and neck, liver or kidney cancer. The chain employs TRBV11-2 and TRBJ2-7; D is perhaps TRBD1 (6 bases). The CDR3 region has the DNA TGTGCCAGCAGCTCATGGGACACCCAAGCTGAGCAGTACTTC. Residues: CASSSWDTQAEQYF.